This TCR beta chain was profiled in a study of T cell responses to AZD1222 COVID-19 vaccine. The CDR3 runs to 15 residues. The germline gives CDR1 MRHNA, CDR2 SNTAGT. J lost 7 bases, V lost 0 bases, and 5 bases had no gene match. Profiled with immunoSEQ multiplex PCR; TCRdb holds only in-frame clones, not every one. The profile shows 150,000 or so clones, around nine tenths of them singletons. This sequence originates from an adult who had recovered from COVID-19. J is TRBJ2-1 and V is TRBV6-4, with TRBD1 matching 8 bases. Material: peripheral blood, obtained after recovery from COVID-19. CDR3 DNA: TGTGCCAGCAGTGACTCTGGGCAGGGGGCAAATGAGCAGTTCTTC. Amino acids: CASSDSGQGANEQFF.